This T cell receptor (beta chain) comes out of a study of cytomegalovirus exposure and HLA in healthy donors. The CDR3 is 17 residues long. Between the trimmed V and J ends, which lost 2 bases and 1 base, there was a span of 18 bases. Per the germline V gene, CDR1 is SQVTM and CDR2 is ANQGSEA. Both 60 Vbeta primers and 13 Jbeta primers went into the PCR. Clones were sequenced by immunoSEQ multiplex PCR, and TCRdb holds only the in-frame ones, with some missing. The table includes about 150,000 clones, roughly 83% detected once. The rearrangement uses TRBV29-1 and TRBJ2-1, with a tentative D call TRBD2 (7 bases). The sequenced sample consisted of PBMCs. The TCR originated in a man under 40 in good health and CMV-seropositive. In DNA form, the CDR3 reads TGCAGCGTTGAATGGGCGGGGGCCATGCGTTCCTACAATGAGCAGTTCTTC. Translating gives CSVEWAGAMRSYNEQFF.